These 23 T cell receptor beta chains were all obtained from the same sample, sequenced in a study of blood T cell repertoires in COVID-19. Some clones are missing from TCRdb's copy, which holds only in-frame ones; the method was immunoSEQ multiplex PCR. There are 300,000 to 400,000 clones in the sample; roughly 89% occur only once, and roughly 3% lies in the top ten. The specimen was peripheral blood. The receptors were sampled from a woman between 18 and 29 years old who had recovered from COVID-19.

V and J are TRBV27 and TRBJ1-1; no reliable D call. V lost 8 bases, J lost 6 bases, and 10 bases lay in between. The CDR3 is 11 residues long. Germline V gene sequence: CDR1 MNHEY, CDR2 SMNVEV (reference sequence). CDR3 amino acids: CASGPPAEAFF. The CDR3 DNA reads TGTGCCAGCGGGCCCCCGGCTGAAGCTTTCTTT.

CDR3 amino acids: CASSLETGTGKGGYTF. The CDR3 nucleotides read TGTGCCAGCAGCTTAGAAACCGGGACAGGGAAAGGAGGCTACACCTTC. This chain connects TRBV7-9 to TRBJ1-2; TRBD1 matches 9 bases. In germline, CDR1 is SEHNR, CDR2 FQNEAQ (reference sequence). This CDR3 is built from 16 residues. V lost 1 base, J lost 8 bases, and 11 bases stayed unmatched.

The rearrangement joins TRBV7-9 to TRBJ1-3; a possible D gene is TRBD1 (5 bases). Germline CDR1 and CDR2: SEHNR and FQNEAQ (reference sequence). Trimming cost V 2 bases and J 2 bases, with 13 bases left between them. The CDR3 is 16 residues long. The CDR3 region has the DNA TGTGCCAGCAGCTTATCAGCCGCGGGGGCTGGAAACACCATATATTTT. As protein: CASSLSAAGAGNTIYF.

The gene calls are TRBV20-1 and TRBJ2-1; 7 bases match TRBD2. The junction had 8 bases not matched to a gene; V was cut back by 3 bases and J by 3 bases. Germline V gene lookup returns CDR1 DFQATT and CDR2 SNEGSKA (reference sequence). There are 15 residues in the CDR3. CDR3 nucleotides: TGCAGTGCTAGTCCGCGGGAGAAGGTCTACAATGAGCAGTTCTTC. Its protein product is CSASPREKVYNEQFF.

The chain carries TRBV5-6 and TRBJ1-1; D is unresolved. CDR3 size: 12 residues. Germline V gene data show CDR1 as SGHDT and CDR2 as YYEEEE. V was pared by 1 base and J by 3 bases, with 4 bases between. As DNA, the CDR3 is TGTGCCAGCAGCTTGTCTGACACTGAAGCTTTCTTT. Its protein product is CASSLSDTEAFF.

The DNA of the CDR3 is TGCGCCAGCAGCTTGGCGGAGGAGGGACAAGAGACCCAGTACTTC. This translates into CASSLAEEGQETQYF. The chain employs TRBV5-1 and TRBJ2-5, with D possibly TRBD2 on 6 matching bases. Trimming cost V 0 bases and J 2 bases, with 11 bases left between them. CDR1 SGHRS and CDR2 YFSETQ come from the germline V gene. CDR3 length equals 15 residues.

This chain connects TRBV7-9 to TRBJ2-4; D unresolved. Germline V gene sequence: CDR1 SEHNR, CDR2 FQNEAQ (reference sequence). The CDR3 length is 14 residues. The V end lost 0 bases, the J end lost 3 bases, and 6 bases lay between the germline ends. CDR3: CASSLALGKNIQYF. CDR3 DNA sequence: TGTGCCAGCAGCTTAGCGCTAGGCAAAAACATTCAGTACTTC.

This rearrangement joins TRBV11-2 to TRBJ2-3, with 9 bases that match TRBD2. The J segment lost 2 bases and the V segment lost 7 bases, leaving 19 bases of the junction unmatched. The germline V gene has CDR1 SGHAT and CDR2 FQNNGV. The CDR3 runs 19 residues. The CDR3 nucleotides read TGTGCCAGCACCGATAGCGGGAGAGGTGGGGGGGGTTACACAGATACGCAGTATTTT. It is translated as CASTDSGRGGGGYTDTQYF.

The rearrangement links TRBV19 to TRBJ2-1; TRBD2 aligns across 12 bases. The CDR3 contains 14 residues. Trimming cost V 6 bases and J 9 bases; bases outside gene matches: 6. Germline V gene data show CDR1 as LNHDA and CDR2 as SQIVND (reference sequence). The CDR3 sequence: CASRLAGGPGEQFF. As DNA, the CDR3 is TGTGCCAGTAGGCTAGCGGGAGGGCCTGGTGAGCAGTTCTTC.

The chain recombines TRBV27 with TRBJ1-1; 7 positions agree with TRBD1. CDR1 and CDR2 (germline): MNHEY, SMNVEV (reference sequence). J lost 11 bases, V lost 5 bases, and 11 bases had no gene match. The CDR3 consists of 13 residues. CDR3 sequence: CASSTNRGSVAFF. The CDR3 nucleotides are TGTGCCAGCAGTACAAACAGGGGCTCGGTCGCTTTCTTT.

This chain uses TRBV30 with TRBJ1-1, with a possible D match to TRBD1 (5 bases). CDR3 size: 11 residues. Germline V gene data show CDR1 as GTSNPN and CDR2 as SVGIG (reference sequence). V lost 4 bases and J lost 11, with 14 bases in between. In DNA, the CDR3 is TGTGCCTGGAACCGGGGGTTTGGGGCTTTCTTT. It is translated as CAWNRGFGAFF. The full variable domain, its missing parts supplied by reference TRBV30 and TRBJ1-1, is SQTIHQWPATLVQPVGSPLSLECTVEGTSNPNLYWYRQAAGRGLQLLFYSVGIGQISSEVPQNLSASRPQDRQFILSSKKLLLSDSGFYLCAWNRGFGAFFGQGTRLTVV.

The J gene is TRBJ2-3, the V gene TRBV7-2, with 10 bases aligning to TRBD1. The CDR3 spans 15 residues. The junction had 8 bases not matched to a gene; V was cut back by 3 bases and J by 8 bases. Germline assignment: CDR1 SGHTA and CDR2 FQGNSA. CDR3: CASSLTGGAGGTQYF. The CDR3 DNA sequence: TGTGCCAGCAGCTTGACAGGGGGCGCGGGGGGTACGCAGTATTTT.

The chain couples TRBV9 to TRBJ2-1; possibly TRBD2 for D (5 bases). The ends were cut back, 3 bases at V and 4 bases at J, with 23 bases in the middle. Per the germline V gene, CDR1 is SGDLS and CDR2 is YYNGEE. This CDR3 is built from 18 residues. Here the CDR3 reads CASSARAEAIPSYNEQFF. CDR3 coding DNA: TGTGCCAGCAGCGCCCGAGCGGAAGCCATCCCCAGTTACAATGAGCAGTTCTTC.

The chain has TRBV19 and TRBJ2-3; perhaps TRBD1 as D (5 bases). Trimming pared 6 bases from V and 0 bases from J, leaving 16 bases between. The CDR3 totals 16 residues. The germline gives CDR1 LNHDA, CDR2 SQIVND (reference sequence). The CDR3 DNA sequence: TGTGCCAGTAGCCTCGCGAGGACATCTAGCACAGATACGCAGTATTTT. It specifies CASSLARTSSTDTQYF.

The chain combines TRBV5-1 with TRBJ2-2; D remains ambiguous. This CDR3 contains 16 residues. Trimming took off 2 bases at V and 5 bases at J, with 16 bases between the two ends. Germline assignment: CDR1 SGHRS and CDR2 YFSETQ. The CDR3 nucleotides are TGCGCCAGCAGCTTCGTATCTACCAAAGCAACCGGGGAGCTGTTTTTT. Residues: CASSFVSTKATGELFF.

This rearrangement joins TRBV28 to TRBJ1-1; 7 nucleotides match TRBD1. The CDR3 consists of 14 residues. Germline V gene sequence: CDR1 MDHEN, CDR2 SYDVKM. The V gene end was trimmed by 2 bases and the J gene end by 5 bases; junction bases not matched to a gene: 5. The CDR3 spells CASSLLTGQTEAFF. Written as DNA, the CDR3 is TGTGCCAGCAGTTTACTGACAGGGCAGACTGAAGCTTTCTTT.

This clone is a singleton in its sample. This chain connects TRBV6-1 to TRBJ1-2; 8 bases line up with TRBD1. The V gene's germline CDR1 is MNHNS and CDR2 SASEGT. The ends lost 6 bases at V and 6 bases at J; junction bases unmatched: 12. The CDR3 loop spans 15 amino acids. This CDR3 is CASSWGIGTGNGYTF. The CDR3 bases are TGTGCCAGCAGCTGGGGAATTGGGACAGGCAATGGCTACACCTTC.

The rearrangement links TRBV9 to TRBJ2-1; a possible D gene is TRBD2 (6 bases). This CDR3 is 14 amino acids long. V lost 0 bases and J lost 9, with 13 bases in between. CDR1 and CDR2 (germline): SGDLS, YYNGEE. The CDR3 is CASSVVSGEGEQFF. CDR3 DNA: TGTGCCAGCAGCGTAGTATCGGGAGAGGGTGAGCAGTTCTTC.

CDR3: CAWNPTSGISYNEQFF. CDR3 in DNA: TGTGCCTGGAACCCGACTAGCGGGATCTCCTACAATGAGCAGTTCTTC. V is TRBV30 and J is TRBJ2-1, with TRBD2 matching over 11 bases. The length of the CDR3 is 16 residues. V shed 4 bases and J 0 bases; nucleotides not matched to a gene: 5. CDR1 and CDR2 from the germline V gene are GTSNPN and SVGIG (reference sequence). The full variable domain, in which reference TRBV30 and TRBJ2-1 provide the parts outside the CDR3, is SQTIHQWPATLVQPVGSPLSLECTVEGTSNPNLYWYRQAAGRGLQLLFYSVGIGQISSEVPQNLSASRPQDRQFILSSKKLLLSDSGFYLCAWNPTSGISYNEQFFGPGTRLTVL.

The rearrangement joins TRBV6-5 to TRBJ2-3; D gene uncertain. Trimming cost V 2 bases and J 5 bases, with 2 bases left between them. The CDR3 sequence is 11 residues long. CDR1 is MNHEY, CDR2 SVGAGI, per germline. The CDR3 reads CASSYQDTQYF. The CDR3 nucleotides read TGTGCCAGCAGTTACCAAGATACGCAGTATTTT.

CDR3 in amino acids: CASSLPRHETQYF. Written as DNA, the CDR3 is TGCGCCAGCAGCTTACCTAGGCATGAGACCCAGTACTTC. This chain connects TRBV5-1 to TRBJ2-5, with no clear D. The germline gives CDR1 SGHRS, CDR2 YFSETQ. V was pared by 2 bases and J by 5 bases, with 10 bases between. The CDR3 loop spans 13 amino acids.

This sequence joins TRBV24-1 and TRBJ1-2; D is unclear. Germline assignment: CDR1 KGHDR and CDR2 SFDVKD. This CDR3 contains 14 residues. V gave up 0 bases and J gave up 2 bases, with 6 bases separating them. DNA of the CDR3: TGTGCCACCAGTGATTTGCGGCGGAACTATGGCTACACCTTC. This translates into CATSDLRRNYGYTF.

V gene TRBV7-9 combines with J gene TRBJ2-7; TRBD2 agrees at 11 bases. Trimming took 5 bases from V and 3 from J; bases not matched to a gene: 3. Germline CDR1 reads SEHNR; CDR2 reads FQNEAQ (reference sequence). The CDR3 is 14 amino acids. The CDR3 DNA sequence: TGTGCCAGCAGCCGAACTAGCGGGAGCTACGAGCAGTACGTC. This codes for CASSRTSGSYEQYV.